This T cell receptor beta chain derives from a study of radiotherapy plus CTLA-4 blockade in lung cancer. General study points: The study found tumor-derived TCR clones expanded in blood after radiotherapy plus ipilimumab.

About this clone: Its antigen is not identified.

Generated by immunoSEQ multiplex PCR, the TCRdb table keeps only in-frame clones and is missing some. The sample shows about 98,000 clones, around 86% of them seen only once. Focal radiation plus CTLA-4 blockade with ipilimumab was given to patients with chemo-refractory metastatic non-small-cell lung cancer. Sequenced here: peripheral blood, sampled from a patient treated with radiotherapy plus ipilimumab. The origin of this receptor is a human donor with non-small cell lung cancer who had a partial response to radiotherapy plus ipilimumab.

This CDR3 is CASSLTGASYEQYF. CDR3 in DNA: TGTGCCAGCAGCTTGACAGGGGCGAGCTACGAGCAGTACTTC. The V call is TRBV5-4, the J call TRBJ2-7; 7 bases map to TRBD1. CDR3 size: 14 residues. From germline, CDR1 is SGHNT and CDR2 YYREEE (reference sequence). The V gene end was trimmed by 1 base and the J gene end by 3 bases; junction bases not matched to a gene: 4. Looking up the rest from reference TRBV5-4 and TRBJ2-7 gives the full variable domain: ETGVTQSPTHLIKTRGQQVTLRCSSQSGHNTVSWYQQALGQGPQFIFQYYREEENGRGNFPPRFSGLQFPNYSSELNVNALELDDSALYLCASSLTGASYEQYFGPGTRLTVT.